The 17 T cell receptor beta chains presented below share a single source sample, sequenced in a study of blood T cell repertoires in COVID-19. Sequencing used immunoSEQ multiplex PCR; TCRdb keeps in-frame clones, though not all of them. This sample has some 120,000 clones, with roughly 82% found just once. What was sequenced was peripheral blood. Receptors originate from a human donor in a cohort sampled during active COVID-19.

The J gene is TRBJ2-7, the V gene TRBV3-1 (or the pseudogene TRBV3-2); a weak D match, TRBD2 (6 bases). Germline lookup yields CDR1 LGHDT and CDR2 YNNKEL (reference sequence). The CDR3 is 15 amino acids. Deletions cut 4 bases from V and 3 bases from J, with 16 bases between. This chain's CDR3 is CASSPPGLRFYEQYF. The CDR3, as DNA: TGTGCCAGCAGCCCCCCGGGACTCAGGTTCTACGAGCAGTACTTC.

The J gene is TRBJ2-3, the V gene TRBV19; TRBD1 matches 10 bases. Germline values: CDR1 LNHDA, CDR2 SQIVND (reference sequence). V was pared by 4 bases and J by 5 bases, with 6 bases of the junction left unmatched. This CDR3 contains 15 residues. CDR3 DNA sequence: TGTGCCAGTAGTAGGGGACAGGGGACAGGAGATACGCAGTATTTT. It codes for CASSRGQGTGDTQYF.

This chain uses TRBV6-1 with TRBJ1-5; 8 positions agree with TRBD1. CDR3 length equals 14 residues. The germline V gene has CDR1 MNHNS and CDR2 SASEGT. J gave up 6 bases and V 3 bases, and 4 bases lay outside the gene matches. For the CDR3, the DNA is TGTGCCAGCAGTGAGACAGGGGCGGCTCAGCCCCAGCATTTT. This gives the protein CASSETGAAQPQHF.

Here the CDR3 reads CASSPTRTGLKDTQYF. CDR3 DNA: TGCGCCAGCAGCCCCACCCGGACAGGGTTGAAAGATACGCAGTATTTT. The chain uses TRBV10-1 and TRBJ2-3; 8 bases align to TRBD1. The J segment lost 5 bases and the V segment lost 6 bases, leaving 13 bases of the junction unmatched. The CDR3 is 16 residues long. The germline gives CDR1 WNHNN, CDR2 SYGVQD (reference sequence).

This clone has only one observation. The rearrangement joins TRBV6-5 to TRBJ2-5; 12 nucleotides match TRBD2. V was pared by 2 bases and J by 5 bases, with 6 bases of the junction left unmatched. This CDR3 comprises 16 residues. Per the germline V gene, CDR1 is MNHEY and CDR2 is SVGAGI. The CDR3, as DNA: TGTGCCAGCAGTTACACCCTAGCGGGGGGGAGGGAGACCCAGTACTTC. This encodes CASSYTLAGGRETQYF.

The CDR3 here is CASRGRRGEETQYF. CDR3 in DNA: TGTGCCAGCAGAGGTCGGCGGGGCGAAGAGACCCAGTACTTC. This sequence joins TRBV27 and TRBJ2-5, with a possible D match to TRBD2 (6 bases). CDR1 and CDR2 from the germline V gene are MNHEY and SMNVEV (reference sequence). The CDR3 runs 14 residues. V lost 6 bases to trimming and J lost 3 bases, with 14 bases between them.

This clone was seen more than once but under ten times. This chain joins TRBV2 and TRBJ2-5, with 10 bases lining up with TRBD2. CDR1 SNHLY and CDR2 FYNNEI come from the germline V gene. V lost 3 bases to trimming and J lost 5 bases; unmatched junction nucleotides: 6. CDR3 length: 15 residues. The CDR3 nucleotides read TGTGCCAGCAGTGATCCCAGCGGGGGGGTCGAGACCCAGTACTTC. It codes for CASSDPSGGVETQYF.

The rearrangement links TRBV6-2 or TRBV6-3 to TRBJ2-3; maybe TRBD1 (5 bases). Looked up from germline, CDR1 is MNHEY and CDR2 is SVGEGT. V shed 2 bases and J shed 2 bases, with 14 bases lying between them. The CDR3 extends over 16 amino acids. The DNA for the CDR3 is TGTGCCAGCAGTTACCTCCGGACATCCCACACAGATACGCAGTATTTT. It codes for CASSYLRTSHTDTQYF.

In DNA form, the CDR3 reads TGCGCCAGCAGCTTGGATTCAGCGGGGAGCTCTGGGGCCAACGTCCTGACTTTC. Translating it yields CASSLDSAGSSGANVLTF. The chain recombines TRBV5-1 with TRBJ2-6; TRBD2 aligns across 7 bases. The V segment lost 0 bases and the J segment 0 bases; nucleotides outside the gene matches: 6. The V gene's germline CDR1 is SGHRS and CDR2 YFSETQ. The CDR3 loop spans 18 amino acids.

The V gene is TRBV6-6, the J gene TRBJ1-2, with 10 bases matching TRBD1. After removal of 3 bases from V and 2 bases from J, the junction contained 3 bases not matched to a gene. Germline CDR1 is MNHNY and CDR2 is SVGAGI (reference sequence). The CDR3 consists of 15 residues. CDR3 DNA sequence: TGTGCCAGCAGTTATGGGGACAGGGGAAACTATGGCTACACCTTC. Encoded protein: CASSYGDRGNYGYTF.

The rearrangement links TRBV5-6 to TRBJ2-5; TRBD1 matches at 8 bases. This CDR3 region has 17 residues. From germline, CDR1 is SGHDT and CDR2 YYEEEE. Trimming at V came to 0 bases and at J to 3 bases, leaving 10 bases not matched to a gene. As DNA, the CDR3 is TGTGCCAGCAGCTTGGCAGGGGGCGCGGGTTCTAAAGAGACCCAGTACTTC. This encodes CASSLAGGAGSKETQYF. Together with reference TRBV5-6 and TRBJ2-5, the CDR3 gives the full variable domain: DAGVTQSPTHLIKTRGQQVTLRCSPKSGHDTVSWYQQALGQGPQFIFQYYEEEERQRGNFPDRFSGHQFPNYSSELNVNALLLGDSALYLCASSLAGGAGSKETQYFGPGTRLLVL.

V gene TRBV3-1 (or the pseudogene TRBV3-2) combines with J gene TRBJ1-2; 8 bases match TRBD1. Looked up from germline, CDR1 is LGHDT and CDR2 is YNNKEL (reference sequence). The CDR3 spans 13 residues. J was trimmed by 5 bases and V by 4 bases; bases with no gene match: 3. This CDR3 reads CASSLRTGYGYTF. DNA of the CDR3: TGTGCCAGCAGCCTCCGGACAGGGTATGGCTACACCTTC.

This rearrangement joins TRBV18 to TRBJ1-1; TRBD1 aligns across 12 bases. Trimming cost V 6 bases and J 1 base; bases outside gene matches: 0. In germline, CDR1 is KGHSH, CDR2 LQKENI. The CDR3 is 14 amino acids. In DNA form, the CDR3 reads TGTGCCAGCTCGGGACAGGGGGCGAACACTGAAGCTTTCTTT. Translation: CASSGQGANTEAFF.

The gene calls are TRBV18 and TRBJ2-3; D is possibly TRBD2 (6 bases). This CDR3 spans 15 amino acids. V lost 2 bases, J lost 2 bases, and 11 bases lay in between. The V gene's germline CDR1 is KGHSH and CDR2 LQKENI. The DNA of the CDR3 is TGTGCCAGCTCACCAAGTAGCGGCGCCACAGATACGCAGTATTTT. It codes for CASSPSSGATDTQYF.

The chain employs TRBV15 and TRBJ2-1; TRBD2 matches 12 bases. Germline lookup yields CDR1 LNHNV and CDR2 YYDKDF (reference sequence). V was pared by 8 bases and J by 7 bases, with 15 bases of the junction left unmatched. The length of the CDR3 is 17 residues. The CDR3 region has the DNA TGTGCCACCCCCCGATCCCGTACTAGCGGGGGGTTAAATGAGCAGTTCTTC. Protein sequence: CATPRSRTSGGLNEQFF.

The V gene is TRBV15, the J gene TRBJ2-3, with a tentative D call TRBD1 (5 bases). V gave up 5 bases and J gave up 4 bases, with 16 bases separating them. Germline V lookup: CDR1 LNHNV, CDR2 YYDKDF (reference sequence). The CDR3 spans 15 residues. Written as DNA, the CDR3 is TGTGCCACCAGCGGATTAGGGGCTAGTGCAGATACGCAGTATTTT. Translated, it gives CATSGLGASADTQYF. The variable domain in full, completed from reference TRBV15 and TRBJ2-3, reads DAMVIQNPRYQVTQFGKPVTLSCSQTLNHNVMYWYQQKSSQAPKLLFHYYDKDFNNEADTPDNFQSRRPNTSFCFLDIRSPGLGDTAMYLCATSGLGASADTQYFGPGTRLTVL.

V usage is TRBV18 and J usage is TRBJ2-5; 8 positions agree with TRBD2. CDR3 length equals 17 residues. Looked up from germline, CDR1 is KGHSH and CDR2 is LQKENI. Trimming cost V 0 bases and J 4 bases; bases outside gene matches: 10. CDR3: CASSPPIAGQRGETQYF. The CDR3 nucleotides are TGTGCCAGCTCACCACCGATAGCGGGGCAACGCGGAGAGACCCAGTACTTC.